One and the same sample provided the 18 T cell receptor beta chains below, sequenced in a study of spatial heterogeneity in lung cancer. This sample's time point: sample taken at primary tumor resection. In each case, whole RNA from tumor, nontumor lung or frozen PBMC was sequenced unsorted. One entry per CDR3 protein results from TCRdb running MiXCR on the 5' RACE reads. The table lists roughly 39,000 distinct CDR3 sequences, 7.5% of them singletons, with approximately 30% in the top ten. Sequenced here: PBMCs, sampled at surgery. The receptor set was obtained from a male donor with early-stage non-small cell lung cancer.

The chain uses TRBV20-1 and TRBJ2-3; a weak D match, TRBD2 (6 bases). The V and J ends lost 0 bases and 2 bases respectively, with 15 bases between them. There are 16 residues in the CDR3. In germline, CDR1 is DFQATT, CDR2 SNEGSKA (reference sequence). The CDR3 DNA follows: TGCAGTGCTAGAGACTGGCCGGGACTTCTCACAGATACGCAGTATTTT. This translates into CSARDWPGLLTDTQYF.

This clonotype was counted many times. CDR3 sequence: CSARPRTGYEQYF. DNA for the CDR3: TGCAGTGCTAGACCCCGGACAGGTTACGAGCAGTACTTC. The rearrangement uses TRBV20-1 and TRBJ2-7; 7 bases line up with TRBD1. V lost 2 bases to trimming and J lost 4 bases; unmatched junction nucleotides: 5. This CDR3 comprises 13 residues. Germline-derived CDR1 and CDR2 are DFQATT and SNEGSKA (reference sequence).

This chain uses TRBV7-9 with TRBJ1-2; D is unclear. The V gene lost 5 bases and the J gene lost 2 bases, with 15 bases spanning the gap. The germline gives CDR1 SEHNR, CDR2 FQNEAQ (reference sequence). The CDR3 has 15 residues. CDR3 protein: CASSLTLGANYGYTF. CDR3 in DNA: TGTGCCAGCAGCCTTACTTTGGGAGCCAACTATGGCTACACCTTC. Together with reference TRBV7-9 and TRBJ1-2, the CDR3 gives the full variable domain: DTGVSQNPRHKITKRGQNVTFRCDPISEHNRLYWYRQTLGQGPEFLTYFQNEAQLEKSRLLSDRFSAERPKGSFSTLEIQRTEQGDSAMYLCASSLTLGANYGYTFGSGTRLTVV.

The chain has TRBV6-6 and TRBJ2-1; TRBD2 agrees at 9 bases. Per the germline V gene, CDR1 is MNHNY and CDR2 is SVGAGI (reference sequence). The CDR3 contains 18 residues. V trimming: 0 bases; J trimming: 5 bases; junction bases outside the gene matches: 11. This CDR3 is CASSYSPPTSGPHNEQFF. Here the CDR3 DNA reads TGTGCCAGCAGTTACTCACCCCCTACTAGCGGGCCTCACAATGAGCAGTTCTTC.

There are many counts of this clonotype. The CDR3 loop is CASSQRLAGSTDTQYF. The CDR3 DNA sequence: TGCGCCAGCAGCCAGAGACTAGCGGGAAGCACAGATACGCAGTATTTT. This sequence joins TRBV5-1 and TRBJ2-3; 11 bases are shared with TRBD2. This CDR3 is built from 16 residues. The V and J ends lost 4 bases and 0 bases, in that order; junction bases with no gene match: 4. Per the germline V gene, CDR1 is SGHRS and CDR2 is YFSETQ. The full variable domain, completed using reference TRBV5-1 and TRBJ2-3, is KAGVTQTPRYLIKTRGQQVTLSCSPISGHRSVSWYQQTPGQGLQFLFEYFSETQRNKGNFPGRFSGRQFSNSRSEMNVSTLELGDSALYLCASSQRLAGSTDTQYFGPGTRLTVL.

V gene TRBV18 combines with J gene TRBJ2-3; D is undetermined. Trimming left V 1 base short and J 2 bases short, with 7 bases between. The CDR3 contains 14 residues. CDR1 is KGHSH, CDR2 LQKENI, per germline. This CDR3 is CASSPHKSTDTQYF. Written as DNA, the CDR3 is TGTGCCAGCTCACCACATAAGTCCACAGATACGCAGTATTTT. The full variable domain, in which reference TRBV18 and TRBJ2-3 provide the parts outside the CDR3, is NAGVMQNPRHLVRRRGQEARLRCSPMKGHSHVYWYRQLPEEGLKFMVYLQKENIIDESGMPKERFSAEFPKEGPSILRIQQVVRGDSAAYFCASSPHKSTDTQYFGPGTRLTVL.

This clonotype came up many times. The CDR3 DNA is TGTGCCAGCAGCGTTGCCGGGACTGGATTCACAGATACGCAGTATTTT. Its protein is CASSVAGTGFTDTQYF. V and J are TRBV7-2 and TRBJ2-3; D perhaps matches TRBD2 (6 bases). In germline, CDR1 is SGHTA, CDR2 FQGNSA. Trimming took off 5 bases at V and 2 bases at J, with 17 bases between the two ends. The CDR3 has 16 amino acids.

This clonotype was counted many times. The chain joins TRBV12-3 or TRBV12-4 to TRBJ1-2; a possible D gene is TRBD1 (6 bases). Deletions cut 6 bases from V and 6 bases from J, with 17 bases between. CDR3 length: 14 amino acids. The CDR3 is CASRHTGKGHGYTF. CDR3 in DNA: TGTGCCAGCAGACACACAGGGAAGGGTCATGGCTACACCTTC.

This clonotype was recorded at least ten times. The CDR3 here is CASSFWVNNQPQHF. Here the CDR3 DNA reads TGTGCCAGCAGTTTTTGGGTCAACAATCAGCCCCAGCATTTT. The rearrangement joins TRBV12-3 or TRBV12-4 to TRBJ1-5; D unresolved. The CDR3 totals 14 residues. Trimming removed 3 bases at V and 3 bases at J, with 9 bases between.

The chain combines TRBV12-3 or TRBV12-4 with TRBJ1-3; 7 bases agree with TRBD1. The CDR3 consists of 14 residues. With V trimmed by 10 bases and J by 2 bases, 8 bases remained unmatched. The CDR3 sequence: CANQITGAGNTIYF. The CDR3 DNA follows: TGTGCCAACCAAATAACAGGGGCTGGAAACACCATATATTTT.

The sample holds many counts of this clonotype. The chain combines TRBV6-5 with TRBJ2-5; D might be TRBD2 (5 bases). CDR1 MNHEY and CDR2 SVGAGI come from the germline V gene. The CDR3 consists of 12 residues. V gave up 5 bases and J gave up 2 bases, with 6 bases separating them. In DNA, the CDR3 is TGTGCCAGCAGTAGGACTCAAGAGACCCAGTACTTC. Amino acids: CASSRTQETQYF.

This clonotype was seen more than once but under ten times. The chain couples TRBV6-2 or TRBV6-3 to TRBJ1-5, with a weak D call TRBD1 (6 bases). Germline CDR1 and CDR2: MNHEY and SVGEGT. There are 16 residues in the CDR3. V was clipped by 6 bases and J by 0 bases, with 15 bases between them. CDR3 sequence reads: CASSPRGASSNQPQHF. In DNA, the CDR3 is TGTGCCAGCAGCCCCCGGGGGGCAAGTAGCAATCAGCCCCAGCATTTT.

The gene calls are TRBV27 and TRBJ2-3; D may be TRBD2 (6 bases). This CDR3 is 15 amino acids long. Germline lookup yields CDR1 MNHEY and CDR2 SMNVEV (reference sequence). Between the trimmed V and J ends, which lost 5 bases and 2 bases, there was a span of 14 bases. CDR3 in DNA: TGTGCCAGCAGTCCCGGCGGGACTTACACAGATACGCAGTATTTT. Amino acids: CASSPGGTYTDTQYF.

The chain links TRBV2 to TRBJ1-4; 9 nucleotides match TRBD1. The CDR3 is 15 amino acids. The V gene's germline CDR1 is SNHLY and CDR2 FYNNEI. Trimming cost V 7 bases and J 8 bases; bases outside gene matches: 11. The CDR3 reads CASTTTTGGGEKLFF. The CDR3 DNA follows: TGTGCCAGCACCACAACGACAGGGGGAGGCGAAAAACTGTTTTTT.

This chain connects TRBV6-1 to TRBJ2-7, with 10 bases that match TRBD2. The CDR3 consists of 14 residues. CDR1 and CDR2 (germline): MNHNS, SASEGT. The V and J ends lost 5 bases and 2 bases, in that order; junction bases with no gene match: 3. CDR3 in amino acids: CASSKLAGPYEQYV. The DNA for the CDR3 is TGTGCCAGCAGTAAACTAGCGGGACCCTACGAGCAGTACGTC.

V is TRBV27 and J is TRBJ2-7; 7 bases align to TRBD2. The V and J ends lost 6 bases and 2 bases, in that order; junction bases with no gene match: 7. Germline V lookup: CDR1 MNHEY, CDR2 SMNVEV (reference sequence). The CDR3 sequence is 14 residues long. CDR3 amino acids: CASSGTNRPYEQYV. CDR3 in DNA: TGTGCCAGCAGCGGGACTAACCGACCCTACGAGCAGTACGTC.

This clonotype has more than one count but fewer than ten. The rearrangement links TRBV9 to TRBJ2-1; D gene ambiguous. Trimming left V 3 bases short and J 5 bases short, with 6 bases between. The length of the CDR3 is 12 residues. Germline V lookup: CDR1 SGDLS, CDR2 YYNGEE. The DNA of the CDR3 is TGTGCCAGCAGCGCCCCACACAATGAGCAGTTCTTC. It specifies CASSAPHNEQFF. The variable domain in full, completed from reference TRBV9 and TRBJ2-1, reads DSGVTQTPKHLITATGQRVTLRCSPRSGDLSVYWYQQSLDQGLQFLIQYYNGEERAKGNILERFSAQQFPDLHSELNLSSLELGDSALYFCASSAPHNEQFFGPGTRLTVL.

The chain uses TRBV28 and TRBJ2-1, with 9 bases matching TRBD1. Per germline, CDR1 MDHEN and CDR2 SYDVKM. The CDR3 has 15 residues. The trim removed 8 bases at V and 6 bases at J, leaving 11 bases unmatched. This chain's CDR3 is CASRLRDRVGNEQFF. In DNA form, the CDR3 reads TGTGCCAGCCGCCTCCGGGACAGGGTGGGCAATGAGCAGTTCTTC.